These T cell receptor beta chains were read from a single sample in a study of shared clonotypes between healthy human individuals. Only in-frame clones appear in the TCRdb table, and some are missing; sequencing was by immunoSEQ multiplex PCR. The table records a few million clones, more than 80% of them present only once. The specimen sequenced was naive CD4+ T cells sorted from blood. Receptors were obtained from a man aged 18 to 35 in good health. Both conserved end residues are part of each CDR3. A D gene is named only where the DNA matches it firmly. Part of the rows lack a size; the others show once, few, many or a class for expanded clones.

D	J	V	size	CDR3	DNA
.	TRBJ1-1	TRBV7-2	.	CASSLGRMNTEAFF	TGTGCCAGCAGCTTAGGGCGGATGAACACTGAAGCTTTCTTT
.	TRBJ1-4	TRBV19	.	CASTLRGTNEKLFF	TGTGCCAGTACCCTGCGGGGGACTAATGAAAAACTGTTTTTT
TRBD2	TRBJ2-3	TRBV18	.	CASSPSTGGSTDTQYF	TGTGCCAGCTCACCATCGACGGGAGGGAGCACAGATACGCAGTATTTT
TRBD1	TRBJ1-5	TRBV18	.	CASSGTGDSNQPQHF	TGTGCCAGCTCAGGGACAGGGGATAGCAATCAGCCCCAGCATTTT
TRBD1	TRBJ2-7	TRBV2	.	CASSDGARTGAYEQYF	TGTGCCAGCAGTGATGGTGCCCGGACAGGGGCCTACGAGCAGTACTTC
TRBD1	TRBJ1-4	TRBV5-1	once	CASSFGTGREKLFF	TGCGCCAGCAGCTTTGGGACAGGACGGGAAAAACTGTTTTTT
TRBD2	TRBJ2-1	TRBV27	once	CASSLSRAGGIYNEQFF	TGTGCCAGCAGTTTATCGAGAGCGGGGGGGATTTACAATGAGCAGTTCTTC
.	TRBJ2-2	TRBV4-3	.	CASSQDVGSTGELFF	TGCGCCAGCAGCCAAGATGTGGGGAGCACCGGGGAGCTGTTTTTT
TRBD1	TRBJ1-2	TRBV6-1	.	CASSTTGPPNYGYTF	TGTGCCAGCAGCACGACAGGGCCCCCCAACTATGGCTACACCTTC
TRBD1	TRBJ1-3	TRBV5-1	.	CASSEGTGGNTIYF	TGCGCCAGCAGCGAGGGGACAGGGGGAAACACCATATATTTT
.	TRBJ1-6	TRBV2	.	CASSSQGGGNSPLHF	TGTGCCAGCAGTTCCCAGGGAGGTGGGAATTCACCCCTCCACTTT
TRBD1	TRBJ1-5	TRBV30	.	CAWSVKQGVGQPQHF	TGTGCCTGGAGTGTAAAACAGGGGGTAGGTCAGCCCCAGCATTTT
TRBD1	TRBJ2-7	TRBV28	.	CASSFLGQWTYEQYF	TGTGCCAGCAGCTTTTTGGGACAGTGGACCTACGAGCAGTACTTC
TRBD1	TRBJ1-1	TRBV7-9	.	CASSLGAERGHEAFF	TGTGCCAGCAGCTTAGGGGCGGAGAGGGGGCATGAAGCTTTCTTT
.	TRBJ1-5	TRBV6-4	once	CASSTTANQPQHF	TGTGCCAGCAGTACGACAGCAAATCAGCCCCAGCATTTT
.	TRBJ2-3	TRBV29-1	.	CSTGATTDTQYF	TGCAGCACTGGGGCCACCACAGATACGCAGTATTTT
TRBD1	TRBJ2-5	TRBV18	once	CASSLTGTGSTAAQYF	TGTGCCAGCTCACTGACCGGGACAGGGTCCACGGCGGCCCAGTACTTC
.	TRBJ1-5	TRBV6-5	.	CASSFAPESGQPQHF	TGTGCCAGCAGTTTCGCCCCTGAGTCCGGTCAGCCCCAGCATTTT
TRBD1	TRBJ1-3	TRBV2	.	CASRGTGVGNTIYF	TGTGCCAGCAGGGGGACAGGGGTTGGAAACACCATATATTTT
.	TRBJ1-3	TRBV6-5	.	CASTSSISGNTIYF	TGTGCCAGCACCTCTTCTATATCTGGAAACACCATATATTTT
.	TRBJ1-2	TRBV27	.	CASSTLDRMDLGGYTF	TGTGCCAGCAGTACCCTGGACAGAATGGATTTGGGGGGCTACACCTTC
.	TRBJ1-1	TRBV6-1	.	CASSDRVLSAFF	TGTGCCAGCAGTGACAGGGTCTTATCGGCTTTCTTT
.	TRBJ1-4	TRBV18	.	CASSPYQTNEKLFF	TGTGCCAGCTCACCGTACCAAACTAATGAAAAACTGTTTTTT
TRBD1	TRBJ1-1	TRBV5-4	.	CASSRFGTGDTEAFF	TGTGCCAGCAGCCGCTTTGGGACAGGGGACACTGAAGCTTTCTTT
.	TRBJ2-1	TRBV12-1	.	CASSRDSHNEQFF	TGTGCCAGCAGCCGGGACAGCCACAATGAGCAGTTCTTC
.	TRBJ2-7	TRBV27	.	CASSLGSGGPAEQYF	TGTGCCAGCAGTTTAGGGTCCGGGGGCCCCGCCGAGCAGTACTTC
TRBD2	TRBJ2-7	TRBV7-9	.	CASSPGGISDEQYF	TGTGCCAGCAGCCCGGGGGGGATCAGCGACGAGCAGTACTTC